Listed here are 32 T cell receptor beta chains from one sample, sequenced in a study of spatial heterogeneity in lung cancer. One entry per CDR3 protein, called by TCRdb with MiXCR from the 5' RACE reads. This table holds 25,000 or so distinct CDR3 sequences, around 13% found once. Time point of the sample: sample taken at primary tumor resection. No cell sorting; template was whole RNA from tumor, lung tissue or PBMC. Material: PBMCs, obtained at surgery. The receptors derive from a female donor with early-stage non-small cell lung cancer.

This clonotype was picked up a small number of times. V and J are TRBV2 and TRBJ2-7; a weak D match, TRBD1 (6 bases). The germline V and J ends were trimmed by 10 bases and 1 base, with 14 bases remaining between them. The CDR3 contains 13 residues. CDR1 SNHLY and CDR2 FYNNEI come from the germline V gene. CDR3 protein: CANLLDSSYEQYV. The CDR3 bases are TGTGCCAACCTCCTGGACAGTTCCTACGAGCAGTACGTC.

This clonotype was counted at least ten times. This chain uses TRBV5-1 with TRBJ2-4; tentatively, D is TRBD2 (6 bases). The CDR3 has 14 residues. V gave up 1 base and J gave up 7 bases, with 12 bases separating them. Germline CDR1 reads SGHRS; CDR2 reads YFSETQ. The CDR3 coding sequence is TGCGCCAGCAGCTTGCCGGGAGATTCGAACATTCAGTACTTC. Amino acid sequence: CASSLPGDSNIQYF.

This clonotype was counted between two and nine times. This chain links TRBV6-6 with TRBJ2-4; D is unclear. V was clipped by 6 bases and J by 12 bases, with 21 bases between them. The germline CDR1 and CDR2 sequences are MNHNY and SVGAGI (reference sequence). The CDR3 totals 14 residues. The CDR3 here is CASSPPGADKTQYF. CDR3 DNA: TGTGCCAGCAGCCCACCTGGAGCTGACAAGACTCAGTACTTC.

V is TRBV28 and J is TRBJ2-4, with 8 bases lining up with TRBD2. Per germline, CDR1 MDHEN and CDR2 SYDVKM. V gave up 1 base and J gave up 6 bases; unmatched junction bases: 2. This CDR3 region has 14 residues. CDR3 sequence: CASSLFAGGNIQYF. The CDR3 nucleotides are TGTGCCAGCAGTTTATTTGCGGGGGGAAACATTCAGTACTTC.

In this sample, this clonotype turned up many times. The chain employs TRBV4-3 and TRBJ2-2; D is possibly TRBD1 (5 bases). Germline-derived CDR1 and CDR2 are LGHNA and YSLEER. V was cut by 2 bases and J by 0 bases, with 16 bases left in between. The CDR3 consists of 18 residues. The CDR3 region has the DNA TGCGCCAGCAGCCAAATGCGTCGTCAGGGATCGAACACCGGGGAGCTGTTTTTT. The encoded protein is CASSQMRRQGSNTGELFF.

The V gene is TRBV29-1, the J gene TRBJ1-2, with D perhaps TRBD1 (6 bases). CDR3 length equals 12 residues. Germline assignment: CDR1 SQVTM and CDR2 ANQGSEA. V lost 4 bases and J lost 4, with 10 bases in between. The CDR3 protein is CSVAQGTYGYTF. In nucleotides, the CDR3 is TGCAGCGTTGCCCAGGGGACCTATGGCTACACCTTC.

This clonotype has a count of ten or more. This rearrangement joins TRBV5-1 to TRBJ2-3; either TRBD1 or TRBD2 may supply D (5 bases each). CDR3 length: 15 amino acids. The ends were cut back, 0 bases at V and 5 bases at J, with 13 bases in the middle. The germline V gene has CDR1 SGHRS and CDR2 YFSETQ. CDR3 residues: CASSLGGTRRDTQYF. The CDR3 DNA is TGCGCCAGCAGCTTGGGTGGGACCCGACGAGATACGCAGTATTTT.

This clonotype was counted at least ten times. The chain has TRBV6-6 and TRBJ1-3; 7 positions match TRBD1. The germline V gene has CDR1 MNHNY and CDR2 SVGAGI (reference sequence). This CDR3 has 14 residues. J lost 3 bases, V lost 6 bases, and 5 bases had no gene match. The CDR3 loop reads CASSGQEIGNTIYF. Written as DNA, the CDR3 is TGTGCCAGCAGCGGACAGGAGATTGGAAACACCATATATTTT.

This clonotype showed up just a few times. The chain recombines TRBV7-9 with TRBJ1-6; D ambiguous. Germline V CDR1 and CDR2: SEHNR, FQNEAQ (reference sequence). The CDR3 sequence is 15 residues long. Trimming removed 1 base at V and 9 bases at J, with 13 bases between. Here the CDR3 DNA reads TGTGCCAGCAGCTTAGATGGCCCTTCGACTTCACCCCTCCACTTT. This gives the protein CASSLDGPSTSPLHF.

This clonotype was counted between two and nine times. The rearrangement uses TRBV6-1 and TRBJ2-2, with D unclear. CDR3 length: 17 residues. V was cut by 0 bases and J by 0 bases, with 11 bases left in between. CDR1 and CDR2 from the germline V gene are MNHNS and SASEGT. Here the CDR3 DNA reads TGTGCCAGCAGTGAAGCAAAACCGCCCGCGAACACCGGGGAGCTGTTTTTT. It specifies CASSEAKPPANTGELFF.

This clonotype was detected many times. The chain combines TRBV28 with TRBJ2-5; 8 bases are shared with TRBD1. Germline V gene data show CDR1 as MDHEN and CDR2 as SYDVKM. This CDR3 has 16 amino acids. V shed 5 bases, J shed 3 bases, and the junction held 11 bases outside the gene matches. CDR3 nucleotide sequence: TGTGCCAGCAGTCTCCCTGTCGGACAGGGAAAAGAGACCCAGTACTTC. Its translation: CASSLPVGQGKETQYF.

This clonotype was observed many times. The J gene is TRBJ2-3, the V gene TRBV5-1; D not certain. Trimming removed 2 bases from V and 3 bases from J, with 1 base in between. The CDR3 length is 11 residues. Germline V gene data show CDR1 as SGHRS and CDR2 as YFSETQ. The CDR3 DNA reads TGCGCCAGCAGCTTTACAGATACGCAGTATTTT. This encodes CASSFTDTQYF.

This clonotype came up a few times. This chain uses TRBV20-1 with TRBJ1-4; D not certain. V dropped 0 bases and J dropped 0 bases, with 8 bases sitting between them. From germline, CDR1 is DFQATT and CDR2 SNEGSKA (reference sequence). This CDR3 contains 15 residues. Here the CDR3 reads CSARDVQSTNEKLFF. The CDR3 DNA reads TGCAGTGCTAGAGACGTGCAATCAACTAATGAAAAACTGTTTTTT.

This clonotype was detected many times. For the CDR3, the DNA is TGTGCCAGCAGGCCTTCCCTGGCGGGGACAGGGTTAGAATTTGCTTTCTTT. Protein product: CASRPSLAGTGLEFAFF. The chain is built from TRBV7-9 and TRBJ1-1; TRBD1 matches at 9 bases. V lost 6 bases to trimming and J lost 11 bases; unmatched junction nucleotides: 22. The CDR3 spans 17 residues. Germline loops: CDR1 SEHNR, CDR2 FQNEAQ (reference sequence).

This clonotype was seen more than once but under ten times. The chain recombines TRBV7-3 with TRBJ1-1; D ambiguous. Trimming removed 2 bases at V and 2 bases at J, with 12 bases between. The CDR3 covers 15 residues. The germline CDR1 and CDR2 sequences are SGHTA and FQGTGA. In DNA, the CDR3 is TGTGCCAGCAGCTTAGGTTCGGGCTCTAACACTGAAGCTTTCTTT. Translating it yields CASSLGSGSNTEAFF.

Ten or more counts support this clonotype. The chain recombines TRBV12-3 or TRBV12-4 with TRBJ1-6; 8 positions match TRBD1. Trimming took 3 bases from V and 0 from J; bases not matched to a gene: 4. The CDR3 is 17 amino acids. CDR3 residues: CASSFGTGSSYNSPLHF. DNA for the CDR3: TGTGCCAGCAGTTTTGGGACAGGAAGCTCCTATAATTCACCCCTCCACTTT.

This clonotype was found many times. The chain employs TRBV7-9 and TRBJ1-2, with D uncertain. The CDR3 loop spans 12 amino acids. The germline V gene has CDR1 SEHNR and CDR2 FQNEAQ (reference sequence). The ends were cut back, 2 bases at V and 5 bases at J, with 6 bases in the middle. CDR3 protein: CASSLMAYGYTF. The CDR3, as DNA: TGTGCCAGCAGCTTAATGGCGTATGGCTACACCTTC.

In its sample, this clonotype was seen many times. The chain joins TRBV6-6 to TRBJ2-1; D uncertain. Per the germline V gene, CDR1 is MNHNY and CDR2 is SVGAGI (reference sequence). Trimming shortened V by 2 bases and J by 4 bases, and 9 bases separated the two germline ends. The CDR3 consists of 14 residues. The CDR3 region is CASSYLGLYNEQFF. CDR3 DNA sequence: TGTGCCAGCAGTTACCTAGGGCTATACAATGAGCAGTTCTTC.

The chain has TRBV28 and TRBJ1-6, with D possibly matching TRBD1 (5 bases). The V and J ends lost 2 bases and 9 bases respectively, with 8 bases between them. CDR3 length: 13 amino acids. Per germline, CDR1 MDHEN and CDR2 SYDVKM. The DNA of the CDR3 is TGTGCCAGCAGTTTAGAGCAGGGTTCACCCCTCCACTTT. Its translation is CASSLEQGSPLHF. The entire variable domain, with the rest obtained from reference TRBV28 and TRBJ1-6, is as follows: DVKVTQSSRYLVKRTGEKVFLECVQDMDHENMFWYRQDPGLGLRLIYFSYDVKMKEKGDIPEGYSVSREKKERFSLILESASTNQTSMYLCASSLEQGSPLHFGNGTRLTVT.

There are a few counts of this clonotype. The CDR3 sequence is CASSFGLDTDTQYF. The CDR3, as DNA: TGCGCCAGCAGCTTTGGCCTAGACACAGATACGCAGTATTTT. The chain couples TRBV5-1 to TRBJ2-3; D unresolved. The CDR3 length is 14 residues. The V end was cut by 2 bases, the J end by 2 bases, with 9 bases between. Germline assignment: CDR1 SGHRS and CDR2 YFSETQ.

This clonotype showed up many times. The J gene is TRBJ2-3, the V gene TRBV5-4; TRBD1 agrees at 7 bases. The CDR3 runs 14 residues. Germline CDR1 and CDR2: SGHNT and YYREEE (reference sequence). The V gene end was trimmed by 3 bases and the J gene end by 1 base; junction bases not matched to a gene: 2. The CDR3 spells CASSSGQGTDTQYF. CDR3 bases: TGTGCCAGCAGCTCAGGACAGGGCACAGATACGCAGTATTTT.

This chain uses TRBV20-1 with TRBJ2-7; D is possibly TRBD2 (5 bases). The germline CDR1 and CDR2 sequences are DFQATT and SNEGSKA (reference sequence). V dropped 1 base and J dropped 3 bases, with 10 bases sitting between them. This CDR3 has 13 amino acids. DNA for the CDR3: TGCAGTGCTAGAGGAGTACGGGACTACGAGCAGTACTTC. Translation: CSARGVRDYEQYF.

This clonotype was picked up many times. The chain uses TRBV19 and TRBJ2-6; D tentatively reads TRBD1 or TRBD2 (5 bases each). Trimming pared 5 bases from V and 0 bases from J, leaving 17 bases between. This CDR3 comprises 18 residues. Germline V gene sequence: CDR1 LNHDA, CDR2 SQIVND (reference sequence). CDR3 in DNA: TGTGCCAGTAGTGACTACGGGGACCCATACTCTGGGGCCAACGTCCTGACTTTC. Protein sequence: CASSDYGDPYSGANVLTF.

This clonotype was seen repeatedly, ten times or more. V and J are TRBV20-1 and TRBJ2-7; TRBD1 matches 7 bases. CDR1 is DFQATT, CDR2 SNEGSKA, per germline (reference sequence). This CDR3 region has 15 residues. The trim removed 2 bases at V and 5 bases at J, leaving 12 bases unmatched. As DNA, the CDR3 is TGCAGTGCTAGACCCCTAAGGGGGCGAATCCACGAGCAGTACTTC. This translates into CSARPLRGRIHEQYF.

This chain joins TRBV6-1 and TRBJ2-5; 7 nucleotides align to TRBD2. Germline values: CDR1 MNHNS, CDR2 SASEGT. The CDR3 contains 16 residues. Trimming at V came to 0 bases and at J to 13 bases, leaving 17 bases not matched to a gene. The CDR3 region has the DNA TGTGCCAGCAGTGAAGCAGCGGGGACCCCGTGGACCGTAACGTACTTC. It translates to CASSEAAGTPWTVTYF.

This clonotype came up many times. The chain employs TRBV28 and TRBJ1-1; no definite D call. This CDR3 is 14 amino acids long. Per germline, CDR1 MDHEN and CDR2 SYDVKM. V lost 6 bases to trimming and J lost 4 bases, with 15 bases between them. In DNA form, the CDR3 reads TGTGCCAGCAGCTTGGCGGACCTAGGCACTGAAGCTTTCTTT. Translated: CASSLADLGTEAFF.

Only one count was recorded for this clonotype. The chain carries TRBV5-1 and TRBJ2-5; D call uncertain. CDR3 length: 12 residues. Germline V CDR1 and CDR2: SGHRS, YFSETQ. V dropped 2 bases and J dropped 0 bases, with 2 bases sitting between them. The CDR3 DNA follows: TGCGCCAGCAGCTTTGACCAAGAGACCCAGTACTTC. Translating it yields CASSFDQETQYF. Looking up the rest from reference TRBV5-1 and TRBJ2-5 gives the full variable domain: KAGVTQTPRYLIKTRGQQVTLSCSPISGHRSVSWYQQTPGQGLQFLFEYFSETQRNKGNFPGRFSGRQFSNSRSEMNVSTLELGDSALYLCASSFDQETQYFGPGTRLLVL.

This clonotype showed up many times. The chain is built from TRBV6-5 and TRBJ1-5, with D unclear. CDR3 size: 13 residues. V was pared by 6 bases and J by 0 bases, with 6 bases between. Germline V gene data show CDR1 as MNHEY and CDR2 as SVGAGI. CDR3 protein: CASREYSNQPQHF. The DNA for the CDR3 is TGTGCCAGCAGGGAATATAGCAATCAGCCCCAGCATTTT.

This clonotype appeared many times. The chain employs TRBV9 and TRBJ2-1; D possibly corresponds to TRBD2 (6 bases). Deletions cut 0 bases from V and 8 bases from J, with 15 bases between. Germline CDR1 SGDLS, CDR2 YYNGEE. The CDR3 covers 15 residues. This chain's CDR3 is CASSVDSGWGDEQFF. The CDR3 nucleotides read TGTGCCAGCAGCGTAGATTCCGGGTGGGGGGATGAGCAGTTCTTC.

This chain joins TRBV28 and TRBJ2-1; 8 nucleotides match TRBD2. The CDR3 totals 14 residues. V trimming: 10 bases; J trimming: 4 bases; junction bases outside the gene matches: 9. Germline-derived CDR1 and CDR2 are MDHEN and SYDVKM. The CDR3 nucleotides are TGTGCCACCTCGGGGACTAGGGATTACAATGAGCAGTTCTTC. Translated: CATSGTRDYNEQFF. The complete variable domain, with remaining parts taken from reference TRBV28 and TRBJ2-1, reads DVKVTQSSRYLVKRTGEKVFLECVQDMDHENMFWYRQDPGLGLRLIYFSYDVKMKEKGDIPEGYSVSREKKERFSLILESASTNQTSMYLCATSGTRDYNEQFFGPGTRLTVL.

This clonotype was observed many times. The CDR3 DNA is TGTGCCAGCAGCTTAGACAGGGGAGGCGAGCAGTACGTC. Translated, it gives CASSLDRGGEQYV. This rearrangement joins TRBV7-9 to TRBJ2-7, with D tentatively TRBD1 (7 bases). The CDR3 totals 13 residues. The V gene's germline CDR1 is SEHNR and CDR2 FQNEAQ (reference sequence). Trimming shortened V by 1 base and J by 6 bases, and 10 bases separated the two germline ends.

The table lists this clonotype with many counts. J is TRBJ2-2 and V is TRBV7-7, with D uncertain. The CDR3 is 15 residues long. Germline V gives CDR1 SSHAT, CDR2 FNYEAQ (reference sequence). Trimming shortened V by 1 base and J by 7 bases, and 13 bases separated the two germline ends. Here the CDR3 DNA reads TGTGCCAGCAGCTTAGAGGAGCGTGGCCACGGGGAGCTGTTTTTT. Its protein is CASSLEERGHGELFF.